The 19 T cell receptor beta chains presented below share a single source sample, sequenced in a study of T-cell reconstitution after alpha-beta-depleted transplantation in children. The authors prepared the TCRbeta library with unique molecular identifiers. A single record per CDR3 protein comes from TCRdb applying MiXCR to the PCR reads. The sample has fewer than 450,000 distinct CDR3 sequences; around 15% are singletons. This specimen was PBMCs, mostly from graft donor cells, taken 360 days after TCRalphabeta/CD19-depleted stem cell transplant. These receptor sequences come from a male patient between 2 and 10 years old who had a stem cell transplant for acute lymphoblastic leukemia, so the T cells may come from the graft donor.

V is TRBV9 and J is TRBJ2-3, with 12 positions matching TRBD2. This CDR3 spans 16 amino acids. V dropped 7 bases and J dropped 3; count of bases not matched to a gene: 9. Per germline, CDR1 SGDLS and CDR2 YYNGEE. The CDR3 DNA is TGTGCCAGCGGATCTTCGGGACTAGCGGGTACAGATACGCAGTATTTT. Encoded protein: CASGSSGLAGTDTQYF.

The gene calls are TRBV5-6 and TRBJ2-7; perhaps TRBD2 as D (5 bases). CDR3 length: 13 amino acids. Germline CDR1 is SGHDT and CDR2 is YYEEEE. Trimming removed 6 bases at V and 7 bases at J, with 17 bases between. The CDR3 DNA sequence: TGTGCCAGCACCCCTACCCAGTCGGGAGAGCAGTACTTC. This translates into CASTPTQSGEQYF.

The chain links TRBV7-6 to TRBJ2-1; 10 bases align to TRBD2. This CDR3 is 19 amino acids long. Trimming took 5 bases from V and 5 from J; bases not matched to a gene: 18. Per the germline V gene, CDR1 is SGHVS and CDR2 is FNYEAQ. The CDR3 spells CASSPVGLAGVRGDNEQFF. The CDR3 bases are TGTGCCAGCAGCCCAGTAGGGCTAGCGGGAGTGAGAGGGGACAATGAGCAGTTCTTC.

This clonotype occurred many times. The chain links TRBV3-1 to TRBJ1-1; no clear D. The V end lost 0 bases, the J end lost 5 bases, and 4 bases lay between the germline ends. Looked up from germline, CDR1 is LGHDT and CDR2 is YNNKEL (reference sequence). CDR3 length: 12 residues. The CDR3 DNA sequence: TGTGCCAGCAGCCAAGATTGGACTGAAGCTTTCTTT. This encodes CASSQDWTEAFF.

Here the CDR3 reads CSVVDLIRAEQYF. Written as DNA, the CDR3 is TGCAGCGTTGTCGACCTCATACGCGCCGAGCAGTACTTC. This rearrangement joins TRBV29-1 to TRBJ2-7; D gene uncertain. Trimming shortened V by 4 bases and J by 6 bases, and 16 bases separated the two germline ends. The CDR3 extends over 13 amino acids. Germline V lookup: CDR1 SQVTM, CDR2 ANQGSEA.

The chain is built from TRBV30 and TRBJ2-3; 7 nucleotides align to TRBD2. CDR3 length: 16 amino acids. Germline V lookup: CDR1 GTSNPN, CDR2 SVGIG (reference sequence). V lost 4 bases to trimming and J lost 0 bases; unmatched junction nucleotides: 10. CDR3 nucleotide sequence: TGTGCCTGGATAAGACTAGCCCTAGCTAGCACAGATACGCAGTATTTT. The encoded protein is CAWIRLALASTDTQYF.

In its sample, this clonotype was seen a few times. The rearrangement links TRBV5-6 to TRBJ2-4, with D perhaps given as TRBD1 or TRBD2 (5 bases each). This CDR3 is 17 amino acids long. Germline V gives CDR1 SGHDT, CDR2 YYEEEE. Trimming removed 4 bases from V and 4 bases from J, with 21 bases in between. CDR3 nucleotide sequence: TGTGCCAGCAGCCGGGTTTTTGGTGACTGGGGGAAAAACATTCAGTACTTC. It is translated as CASSRVFGDWGKNIQYF.

The chain joins TRBV7-9 to TRBJ2-7; 10 positions agree with TRBD2. This CDR3 has 15 amino acids. V was pared by 5 bases and J by 5 bases, with 9 bases of the junction left unmatched. Per germline, CDR1 SEHNR and CDR2 FQNEAQ (reference sequence). Here the CDR3 DNA reads TGTGCCAGCAGCCTGCGGCCGGGACTAGCGAACGAGCAGTACTTC. Encoded protein: CASSLRPGLANEQYF.

The CDR3 DNA reads as TGTGCCAGCAGCCCAGGTGGTTGGGAACGCAGGACAGATACGCAGTATTTT. Translation: CASSPGGWERRTDTQYF. The rearrangement uses TRBV11-2 and TRBJ2-3; D uncertain. The germline CDR1 and CDR2 sequences are SGHAT and FQNNGV. The length of the CDR3 is 17 residues. V was clipped by 5 bases and J by 3 bases, with 21 bases between them.

There are many counts of this clonotype. The chain employs TRBV10-1 and TRBJ1-2; TRBD1 matches at 9 bases. The ends lost 0 bases at V and 4 bases at J; junction bases unmatched: 0. The CDR3 contains 14 residues. Per germline, CDR1 WNHNN and CDR2 SYGVQD (reference sequence). The CDR3 is CASSESTGGYGYTF. The CDR3 region has the DNA TGCGCCAGCAGTGAGTCGACAGGGGGCTATGGCTACACCTTC.

In its sample, this clonotype was seen a few times. J is TRBJ2-2 and V is TRBV4-3; tentatively, D is TRBD2 (5 bases). In germline, CDR1 is LGHNA, CDR2 YSLEER. Deletions cut 0 bases from V and 6 bases from J, with 14 bases between. The CDR3 length is 16 residues. The CDR3 nucleotides read TGCGCCAGCAGCCAAGATAGCGTGACGGGTCCCGGGGAGCTGTTTTTT. The encoded protein is CASSQDSVTGPGELFF.

V gene TRBV6-5 combines with J gene TRBJ2-3; D is possibly TRBD2 (5 bases). The V and J ends lost 6 bases and 2 bases respectively, with 15 bases between them. The CDR3 covers 15 residues. Germline CDR1 MNHEY, CDR2 SVGAGI. DNA for the CDR3: TGTGCCAGCAGCCGTGGAGGCCCCCCCACAGATACGCAGTATTTT. It is translated as CASSRGGPPTDTQYF.

In its sample, this clonotype was seen many times. The gene calls are TRBV29-1 and TRBJ2-3; a possible D gene is TRBD2 (5 bases). The ends were cut back, 1 base at V and 0 bases at J, with 11 bases in the middle. The CDR3 runs to 15 residues. Germline loops: CDR1 SQVTM, CDR2 ANQGSEA. CDR3 bases: TGCAGCGTTGAAGGGTATCTAGCAAGCACAGATACGCAGTATTTT. Protein sequence: CSVEGYLASTDTQYF.

The J gene is TRBJ1-2, the V gene TRBV28, with 9 nucleotides matching TRBD1. Looked up from germline, CDR1 is MDHEN and CDR2 is SYDVKM. V was pared by 6 bases and J by 3 bases, with 5 bases of the junction left unmatched. The CDR3 runs to 14 residues. The chain's CDR3 is CASRPWTGDYGYTF. The DNA for the CDR3 is TGTGCCAGCAGACCCTGGACAGGGGACTATGGCTACACCTTC.

This clonotype has just a few counts. V is TRBV28 and J is TRBJ2-7, with TRBD2 identical over 9 bases. CDR1 is MDHEN and CDR2 is SYDVKM in the germline V gene. The CDR3 loop spans 15 amino acids. J lost 0 bases, V lost 5 bases, and 5 bases had no gene match. CDR3 bases: TGTGCCAGCAGTAGCCGACTAGCGGCCTCCTACGAGCAGTACTTC. Amino acid sequence: CASSSRLAASYEQYF.

This clonotype is a singleton in its sample. One junction end disagrees with the germline gene, perhaps due to a read error. The chain is built from TRBV15 and TRBJ1-6, with D perhaps TRBD1 (5 bases). The germline CDR1 and CDR2 sequences are LNHNV and YYDKDF (reference sequence). The CDR3 spans 16 residues. The CDR3 loop is CATSRTKAGISSPFHF. The CDR3 coding sequence is TGTGCCACCAGCAGGACCAAGGCAGGGATTAGTTCACCCTTCCACTTT.

This clonotype was picked up many times. V and J are TRBV27 and TRBJ2-5; D assignment may be TRBD1 or TRBD2 (5 bases each). The CDR3 sequence is 14 residues long. V was shortened by 8 bases and J by 5 bases, with 18 bases between the two germline ends. Germline V gives CDR1 MNHEY, CDR2 SMNVEV (reference sequence). CDR3 in DNA: TGTGCCAGCGGTCGGGACCGAGGCCTGGAGACCCAGTACTTC. Its translation is CASGRDRGLETQYF.

This clonotype was observed a few times. The rearrangement uses TRBV3-1 and TRBJ1-4; no clear D gene. Deletions cut 1 base from V and 7 bases from J, with 19 bases between. The CDR3 runs to 17 residues. Per the germline V gene, CDR1 is LGHDT and CDR2 is YNNKEL (reference sequence). CDR3 loop: CASSQGVEPTGSEKLFF. In nucleotides, the CDR3 is TGTGCCAGCAGCCAAGGGGTGGAGCCGACGGGGAGTGAAAAACTGTTTTTT.

This clonotype was counted ten times or more. The chain combines TRBV10-3 with TRBJ2-5; tentatively, D is TRBD2 (6 bases). The germline V gene encodes CDR1 ENHRY and CDR2 SYGVKD. V lost 6 bases and J 5 bases, leaving 13 bases between the germline ends. The length of the CDR3 is 13 residues. CDR3 nucleotides: TGTGCCATCAGAGCCACAGGAGGGGAGACCCAGTACTTC. Translation gives CAIRATGGETQYF.